This TCR beta chain was sequenced in a study of cytomegalovirus exposure and HLA in healthy donors. Study-level points and caveats: About 87% or about 30% of the time was how often most TCR beta V segments were productive, according to an earlier analysis.

Germline trimming cut 6 bases from V and 5 bases from J; bases unmatched to any gene: 5. The CDR3 is 14 amino acids. The germline gives CDR1 LNHNV, CDR2 YYDKDF (reference sequence). The PCR used 60 Vbeta and 13 Jbeta primers. Clones were sequenced by immunoSEQ multiplex PCR, and TCRdb holds only the in-frame ones, with some missing. Found here are some 140,000 clones, roughly four fifths of them singletons; the top ten hold roughly 7.8%. Regarding this clone: Antigen specificity is unknown.

The clonotype was recovered from a woman between 50 and 59 years old in good health and CMV-seropositive. The chain uses TRBV15 and TRBJ2-1; TRBD2 aligns across 9 bases. Sequenced: PBMCs. DNA of the CDR3: TGTGCCACCAGTAAGGGACTAGCTAACAATGAGCAGTTCTTC. Translated, it gives CATSKGLANNEQFF.